This T cell receptor beta chain was found in a study of cytomegalovirus exposure and HLA in healthy donors. V shed 0 bases, J shed 7 bases, and the junction held 5 bases outside the gene matches. CDR1 and CDR2 (germline): SGHRS, YFSETQ. The CDR3 length is 14 residues. Data came from immunoSEQ multiplex PCR; TCRdb stores just in-frame clones and leaves some out. Here the sample spans 200,000 or so clones, less than 85% being singletons. J is TRBJ2-7 and V is TRBV5-1; the match to TRBD2 covers 9 bases. This clonotype originated in a woman under 30 in good health and CMV-seronegative. Sequences were obtained from PBMCs. CDR3 coding DNA: TGCGCCAGCAGCTTGGATCTGCTAGCGGGGGAGCAGTACTTC. It encodes CASSLDLLAGEQYF.